This T cell receptor (beta chain) originates from a study of T cell responses to AZD1222 COVID-19 vaccine. Study conclusions and caveats: Baseline testing showed seropositivity in only six AZD1222 recipients.

The table came from immunoSEQ multiplex PCR; TCRdb's copy has only in-frame clones and leaves some out. The sample has roughly 80,000 clones, around 85% seen once; the top ten hold about 9.9%. As for this clone: Its antigen is undetermined.

Per the germline V gene, CDR1 is LGHDT and CDR2 is YNNKEL (reference sequence). The CDR3 is made up of 14 amino acids. Between the trimmed V and J ends, which lost 1 base and 5 bases, there was a span of 11 bases. The sequences come from peripheral blood, collected 28 days after the second AZD1222 dose. The chain is built from TRBV3-1 (or the pseudogene TRBV3-2) and TRBJ1-1; possibly TRBD1 for D (5 bases). This TCR was recovered from an adult who received the AZD1222 COVID-19 vaccine. The CDR3 nucleotides read TGTGCCAGCAGCCAAGTTCCAGGGCGGACTGAAGCTTTCTTT. Translated: CASSQVPGRTEAFF.